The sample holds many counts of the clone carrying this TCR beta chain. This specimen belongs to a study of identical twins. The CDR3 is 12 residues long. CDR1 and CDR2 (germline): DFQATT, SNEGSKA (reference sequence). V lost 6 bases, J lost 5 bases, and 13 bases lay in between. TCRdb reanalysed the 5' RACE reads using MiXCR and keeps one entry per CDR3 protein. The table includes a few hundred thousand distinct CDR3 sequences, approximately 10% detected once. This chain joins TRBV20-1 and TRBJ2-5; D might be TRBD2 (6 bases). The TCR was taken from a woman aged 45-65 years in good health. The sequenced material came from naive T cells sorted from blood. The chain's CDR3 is CSALGGDETQYF. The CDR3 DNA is TGCAGTGCCCTGGGGGGAGACGAGACCCAGTACTTC.